This TCR beta chain was recovered during a study of CD8+ T cells in alopecia areata. The wider study: Each of the treated patients was given oral tofacitinib, 5 to 10 mg twice daily, for moderate-to-severe alopecia areata.

Worth noting for this clone: Its target is unknown.

CDR1 is SQVTM and CDR2 is ANQGSEA in the germline V gene. CDR3 length: 12 residues. The sequencing template was cDNA reverse transcribed from extracted RNA. Clones were read by immunoSEQ multiplex PCR, and TCRdb kept only the in-frame ones, dropping some. The sample consists of almost 250,000 clones, roughly 69% of them appearing once. General study points: Shared TCR sequences were less clear between patients than in mice, possibly partly from HLA diversity.

The sample here was CD4+ T cells sorted from blood, taken at week 0. The source is a human donor with alopecia areata. This sequence joins TRBV29-1 and TRBJ2-5, with 9 bases fitting TRBD1. The J call may be mistaken, given a closer DNA end match to TRBJ2-7. The CDR3 region is CSVGQGVHEQYF. The DNA for the CDR3 is TGCAGCGTTGGACAGGGGGTCCACGAGCAGTACTTC.